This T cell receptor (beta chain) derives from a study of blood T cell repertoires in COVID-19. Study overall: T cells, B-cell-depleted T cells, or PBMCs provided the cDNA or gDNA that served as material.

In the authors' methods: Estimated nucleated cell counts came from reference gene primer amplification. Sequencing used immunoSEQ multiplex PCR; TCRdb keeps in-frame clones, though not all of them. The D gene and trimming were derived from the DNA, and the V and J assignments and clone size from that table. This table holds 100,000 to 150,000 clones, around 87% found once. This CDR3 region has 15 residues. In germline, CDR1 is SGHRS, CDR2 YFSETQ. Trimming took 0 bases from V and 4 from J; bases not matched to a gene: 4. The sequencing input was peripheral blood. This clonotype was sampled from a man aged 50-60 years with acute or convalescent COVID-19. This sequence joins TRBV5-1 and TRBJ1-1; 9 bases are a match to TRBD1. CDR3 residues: CASSLGDRDGTEAFF. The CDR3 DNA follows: TGCGCCAGCAGCTTGGGGGACAGGGACGGCACTGAAGCTTTCTTT.